This TCR beta chain was recovered during a study of blood T cell repertoires in COVID-19. Looking at the study overall: COVID-19 samples, acute and convalescent, were from the United States, Italy and Spain. The analysed material was cDNA or gDNA that came from T cells, B-cell-depleted T cells, or PBMCs.

CDR1 and CDR2 from the germline V gene are LNHNV and YYDKDF (reference sequence). Trimming took off 2 bases at V and 4 bases at J, with 3 bases between the two ends. This CDR3 region has 12 residues. Authors' data handling: The assay estimated nucleated cells by amplifying reference gene primers. Sequenced by immunoSEQ multiplex PCR; TCRdb stores in-frame clones only, minus some. D and trimming were read from the DNA, whereas the V and J calls and clone size are those reported in that table. The sample lists 200,000 to 250,000 clones, approximately 85% occurring once. This clonotype was obtained from a woman aged 70-85 years with acute or convalescent COVID-19. Specimen: peripheral blood. The chain uses TRBV15 and TRBJ1-3; D not resolved. The CDR3: CATSRLGNTIYF. Written as DNA, the CDR3 is TGTGCCACCAGCAGATTAGGAAACACCATATATTTT.